The sequence of this T cell receptor beta chain was determined in a study of blood T cell repertoires in COVID-19. In the original processing: Scientists estimated how many nucleated cells there were by amplifying reference gene primers. Generated by immunoSEQ multiplex PCR, the TCRdb table keeps only in-frame clones and is missing some. V and J calls plus clone size are reproduced from that table; the DNA served to infer D and trimming. The sample records roughly 250,000 clones, around 84% being singletons. Germline lookup yields CDR1 MNHEY and CDR2 SVGAGI. V was pared by 2 bases and J by 1 base, with 6 bases of the junction left unmatched. The CDR3 covers 16 residues.

The sequence was collected from a woman between 40 and 50 years old who had recovered from COVID-19. What was sequenced was peripheral blood. V and J are TRBV6-5 and TRBJ1-1; 8 bases map to TRBD1. In DNA, the CDR3 is TGTGCCAGCAGTTACAATCCGGGACAGGCGAACACTGAAGCTTTCTTT. Its translation is CASSYNPGQANTEAFF.